These T cell receptor beta chains were read from a single sample in a study of blood T cell repertoires in COVID-19. Measured with immunoSEQ multiplex PCR; TCRdb has only the in-frame clones, and not every one. This table holds under 80,000 clones, 85% found once. Sequenced input: peripheral blood. The origin of the receptors is a man in his sixties or seventies with acute or convalescent COVID-19. Each CDR3 is given with its conserved first and last residue. A D gene is named only where the DNA matches it firmly. Clone size, where shown, is once, few, many, or a class for clones that have expanded.

d_gene: TRBD2; j_gene: TRBJ2-7; v_gene: TRBV18; abundance: .; CDR3aa: CASSPRGASGGAYEQYF; CDR3nt: TGTGCCAGCTCACCACGAGGGGCTAGCGGGGGGGCGTACGAGCAGTACTTC
d_gene: .; j_gene: TRBJ1-2; v_gene: TRBV27; abundance: once; CDR3aa: CASRTQAYGYTF; CDR3nt: TGTGCCAGTCGCACACAGGCCTATGGCTACACCTTC
d_gene: .; j_gene: TRBJ2-4; v_gene: TRBV3-1/TRBV3-2; abundance: .; CDR3aa: CASSPYRSLAKNIQYF; CDR3nt: TGTGCCAGCAGCCCGTATAGGAGTCTAGCCAAAAACATTCAGTACTTC
d_gene: TRBD1; j_gene: TRBJ1-5; v_gene: TRBV3-1/TRBV3-2; abundance: .; CDR3aa: CASSPQGGPQHF; CDR3nt: TGTGCCAGCAGCCCTCAGGGGGGGCCCCAGCATTTT
d_gene: TRBD2; j_gene: TRBJ2-3; v_gene: TRBV3-1/TRBV3-2; abundance: .; CDR3aa: CASSQDRLAGHTDTQYF; CDR3nt: TGTGCCAGCAGCCAAGATCGGCTAGCGGGGCACACAGATACGCAGTATTTT
d_gene: TRBD2; j_gene: TRBJ2-1; v_gene: TRBV5-4; abundance: .; CDR3aa: CASSLVGGANEQFF; CDR3nt: TGTGCCAGCAGCTTGGTGGGAGGGGCCAATGAGCAGTTCTTC
d_gene: .; j_gene: TRBJ2-1; v_gene: TRBV3-1/TRBV3-2; abundance: .; CDR3aa: CASSRRSEQFF; CDR3nt: TGTGCCAGCAGCCGACGGAGCGAGCAGTTCTTC
d_gene: .; j_gene: TRBJ2-1; v_gene: TRBV7-9; abundance: .; CDR3aa: CASSLVGGYPGDNEQFF; CDR3nt: TGTGCCAGCAGCTTAGTGGGGGGGTACCCAGGGGACAATGAGCAGTTCTTC
d_gene: .; j_gene: TRBJ1-2; v_gene: TRBV5-6; abundance: .; CDR3aa: CASSLGLRYGYTF; CDR3nt: TGTGCCAGCAGCTTGGGTTTGAGGTATGGCTACACCTTC
d_gene: TRBD2; j_gene: TRBJ2-2; v_gene: TRBV10-3; abundance: .; CDR3aa: CAILAGANTGELFF; CDR3nt: TGTGCCATTCTAGCGGGGGCGAACACCGGGGAGCTGTTTTTT
d_gene: .; j_gene: TRBJ2-5; v_gene: TRBV2; abundance: .; CDR3aa: CASSEYPQETQYF; CDR3nt: TGTGCCAGCAGTGAATATCCCCAAGAGACCCAGTACTTC
d_gene: .; j_gene: TRBJ2-2; v_gene: TRBV5-1; abundance: .; CDR3aa: CASSLAQLLNTGELFF; CDR3nt: TGCGCCAGCAGCTTGGCACAGCTTTTGAACACCGGGGAGCTGTTTTTT
d_gene: .; j_gene: TRBJ2-3; v_gene: TRBV9; abundance: once; CDR3aa: CASSVEDSRAQYF; CDR3nt: TGTGCCAGCAGCGTAGAAGACTCTCGAGCGCAGTATTTT
d_gene: .; j_gene: TRBJ2-3; v_gene: TRBV5-1; abundance: .; CDR3aa: CASGGQSTDTQYF; CDR3nt: TGCGCCAGCGGGGGACAAAGCACAGATACGCAGTATTTT
d_gene: .; j_gene: TRBJ1-6; v_gene: TRBV27; abundance: .; CDR3aa: CASSPPLNSPLHF; CDR3nt: TGTGCCAGCAGTCCCCCCCTTAATTCACCCCTCCACTTT
d_gene: TRBD2; j_gene: TRBJ2-2; v_gene: TRBV6-6; abundance: .; CDR3aa: CASSPRGGGGGTGELFF; CDR3nt: TGTGCCAGCAGTCCGCGGGGGGGAGGGGGCGGAACCGGGGAGCTGTTTTTT
d_gene: .; j_gene: TRBJ1-2; v_gene: TRBV3-1/TRBV3-2; abundance: many; CDR3aa: CASARGAENYGYTF; CDR3nt: TGTGCCAGCGCCCGCGGGGCGGAGAACTATGGCTACACCTTC
d_gene: TRBD1; j_gene: TRBJ1-2; v_gene: TRBV6-5; abundance: .; CDR3aa: CASRTGDYGYTF; CDR3nt: TGTGCCAGCAGGACAGGGGACTATGGCTACACCTTC
d_gene: .; j_gene: TRBJ2-7; v_gene: TRBV19; abundance: once; CDR3aa: CASSREGSFSSYEQYF; CDR3nt: TGTGCCAGTAGCAGAGAGGGCTCCTTTAGCTCCTACGAGCAGTACTTC
d_gene: .; j_gene: TRBJ2-1; v_gene: TRBV5-1; abundance: .; CDR3aa: CASRPLVSYNEQFF; CDR3nt: TGCGCCAGCAGACCGTTAGTCTCCTACAATGAGCAGTTCTTC
d_gene: TRBD2; j_gene: TRBJ2-2; v_gene: TRBV2; abundance: few; CDR3aa: CASSRPGAGVNTGELFF; CDR3nt: TGTGCCAGCAGCCGCCCGGGAGCGGGGGTGAACACCGGGGAGCTGTTTTTT
d_gene: .; j_gene: TRBJ2-3; v_gene: TRBV12-3/TRBV12-4; abundance: once; CDR3aa: CASSFGGVRYF; CDR3nt: TGTGCCAGCAGTTTCGGCGGGGTCCGGTATTTT
d_gene: .; j_gene: TRBJ2-5; v_gene: TRBV4-1; abundance: .; CDR3aa: CASSLSTGQETQYF; CDR3nt: TGCGCCAGCAGCCTTTCGACAGGTCAAGAGACCCAGTACTTC
d_gene: TRBD2; j_gene: TRBJ2-2; v_gene: TRBV3-1/TRBV3-2; abundance: .; CDR3aa: CASSQLAASGGGELFF; CDR3nt: TGTGCCAGCAGCCAGTTGGCGGCTAGCGGGGGTGGGGAGCTGTTTTTT
d_gene: TRBD2; j_gene: TRBJ2-5; v_gene: TRBV5-1; abundance: .; CDR3aa: CASSWGGLKETQYF; CDR3nt: TGCGCCAGCAGCTGGGGGGGACTTAAAGAGACCCAGTACTTC
d_gene: .; j_gene: TRBJ2-3; v_gene: TRBV24-1; abundance: .; CDR3aa: CATSVGDTQYF; CDR3nt: TGTGCCACCAGTGTCGGGGATACGCAGTATTTT
d_gene: TRBD2; j_gene: TRBJ2-3; v_gene: TRBV7-2; abundance: .; CDR3aa: CASSPPGLGADTQYF; CDR3nt: TGTGCCAGCAGCCCACCGGGACTAGGCGCAGATACGCAGTATTTT
d_gene: .; j_gene: TRBJ2-1; v_gene: TRBV27; abundance: .; CDR3aa: CASSLFQGFGPSYNEQFF; CDR3nt: TGTGCCAGCAGTTTATTTCAGGGGTTCGGACCTTCCTACAATGAGCAGTTCTTC
d_gene: .; j_gene: TRBJ2-1; v_gene: TRBV18; abundance: .; CDR3aa: CASSPLDSNEQFF; CDR3nt: TGTGCCAGCTCACCCCTGGACAGCAATGAGCAGTTCTTC
d_gene: .; j_gene: TRBJ1-1; v_gene: TRBV4-1; abundance: .; CDR3aa: CASSHRTSGGSTEAFF; CDR3nt: TGCGCCAGCAGCCATAGAACCAGCGGGGGGAGCACTGAAGCTTTCTTT
d_gene: TRBD1; j_gene: TRBJ1-3; v_gene: TRBV7-9; abundance: .; CDR3aa: CASSGLDRQGGNTIYF; CDR3nt: TGTGCCAGCAGCGGTCTGGACAGGCAGGGGGGAAACACCATATATTTT
d_gene: .; j_gene: TRBJ1-4; v_gene: TRBV2; abundance: .; CDR3aa: CASSDEGTVFF; CDR3nt: TGTGCCAGCAGTGACGAGGGTACGGTGTTTTTT
d_gene: .; j_gene: TRBJ1-6; v_gene: TRBV5-1; abundance: .; CDR3aa: CASSLIPGAYSTYNSPLHF; CDR3nt: TGCGCCAGCAGCTTGATTCCAGGGGCATACAGCACCTATAATTCACCCCTCCACTTT
d_gene: TRBD1; j_gene: TRBJ2-3; v_gene: TRBV15; abundance: .; CDR3aa: CATSGTGVDTQYF; CDR3nt: TGTGCCACCAGCGGAACAGGGGTAGATACGCAGTATTTT
d_gene: .; j_gene: TRBJ2-2; v_gene: TRBV2; abundance: once; CDR3aa: CASSAEGPGTGELFF; CDR3nt: TGTGCCAGCAGTGCGGAGGGCCCGGGCACCGGGGAGCTGTTTTTT
d_gene: .; j_gene: TRBJ1-4; v_gene: TRBV5-4; abundance: .; CDR3aa: CASSLSKSGEKLFF; CDR3nt: TGTGCCAGCAGCTTGTCTAAGTCGGGTGAAAAACTGTTTTTT
d_gene: .; j_gene: TRBJ2-7; v_gene: TRBV5-1; abundance: .; CDR3aa: CASSPRGLPYEQYF; CDR3nt: TGCGCCAGCAGCCCTCGCGGGCTCCCCTACGAGCAGTACTTC
d_gene: TRBD1; j_gene: TRBJ1-2; v_gene: TRBV27; abundance: .; CDR3aa: CASSFGTTGDYGYTF; CDR3nt: TGTGCCAGCAGTTTCGGAACTACAGGGGACTATGGCTACACCTTC
d_gene: TRBD2; j_gene: TRBJ2-5; v_gene: TRBV11-2; abundance: .; CDR3aa: CASSPAGEPQETQYF; CDR3nt: TGTGCCAGCAGCCCCGCGGGGGAACCCCAAGAGACCCAGTACTTC
d_gene: .; j_gene: TRBJ2-3; v_gene: TRBV20-1; abundance: .; CDR3aa: CSASAAGAPDTQYF; CDR3nt: TGCAGTGCTAGTGCGGCGGGGGCACCAGATACGCAGTATTTT
d_gene: .; j_gene: TRBJ2-7; v_gene: TRBV9; abundance: once; CDR3aa: CASSVDATGREQYF; CDR3nt: TGTGCCAGCAGCGTAGATGCAACAGGGCGCGAGCAGTACTTC
d_gene: TRBD1; j_gene: TRBJ2-4; v_gene: TRBV5-4; abundance: .; CDR3aa: CASTPGQDKNIQYF; CDR3nt: TGTGCCAGCACCCCGGGACAGGACAAAAACATTCAGTACTTC
d_gene: .; j_gene: TRBJ1-1; v_gene: TRBV3-1/TRBV3-2; abundance: .; CDR3aa: CASSQGRVWANTEAFF; CDR3nt: TGTGCCAGCAGCCAAGGCAGGGTATGGGCGAACACTGAAGCTTTCTTT
d_gene: TRBD1; j_gene: TRBJ1-1; v_gene: TRBV3-1/TRBV3-2; abundance: .; CDR3aa: CASSPTGGRANTEAFF; CDR3nt: TGTGCCAGCAGCCCTACAGGGGGCCGTGCGAACACTGAAGCTTTCTTT
d_gene: .; j_gene: TRBJ2-7; v_gene: TRBV6-5; abundance: .; CDR3aa: CASTPGPSSYEQYF; CDR3nt: TGTGCCTCCACTCCAGGGCCAAGCTCCTACGAGCAGTACTTC